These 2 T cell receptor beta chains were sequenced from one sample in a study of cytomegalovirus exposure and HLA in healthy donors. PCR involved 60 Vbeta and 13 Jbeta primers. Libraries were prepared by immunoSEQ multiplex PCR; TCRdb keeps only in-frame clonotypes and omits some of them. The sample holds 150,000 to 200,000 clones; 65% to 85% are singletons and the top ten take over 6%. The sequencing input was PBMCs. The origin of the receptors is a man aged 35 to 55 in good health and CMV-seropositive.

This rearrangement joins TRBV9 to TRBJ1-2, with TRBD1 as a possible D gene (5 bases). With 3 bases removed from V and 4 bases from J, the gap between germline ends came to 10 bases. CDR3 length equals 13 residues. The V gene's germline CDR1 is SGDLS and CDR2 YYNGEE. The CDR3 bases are TGTGCCAGCAGCGCCGTCGGGGGCTATGGCTACACCTTC. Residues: CASSAVGGYGYTF.

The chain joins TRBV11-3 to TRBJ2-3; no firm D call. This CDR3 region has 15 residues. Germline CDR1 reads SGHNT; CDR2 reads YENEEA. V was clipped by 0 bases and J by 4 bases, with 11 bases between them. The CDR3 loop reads CASSLDVSTPDTQYF. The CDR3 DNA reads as TGTGCCAGCAGCTTAGACGTGTCTACTCCAGATACGCAGTATTTT.